This entry concerns a single T cell receptor (beta chain). Survey-level resolution applied to immunoSEQ assay v3.0. Libraries were prepared by immunoSEQ multiplex PCR; TCRdb keeps only in-frame clonotypes and omits some of them. The sample lists tens of thousands of clones, roughly 80% occurring once. The entry originates in a study of long-term antiretroviral therapy in people with HIV. The specimen was unsorted PBMCs, collected 1.9 years after starting antiretroviral therapy. This clonotype originated in a woman between 50 and 59 years old with HIV.

CDR3 sequence: CASSLSKPDRRADTQYF. CDR3 sequence (DNA): TGTGCCAGCAGTTTATCGAAACCCGACAGGAGGGCAGATACGCAGTATTTT. This chain uses TRBV27 with TRBJ2-3; D may be TRBD1 or TRBD2 (6 bases each). The length of the CDR3 is 17 residues. V dropped 0 bases and J dropped 4 bases, with 17 bases sitting between them. CDR1 is MNHEY and CDR2 is SMNVEV in the germline V gene (reference sequence).